This is a list of T cell receptor beta chains from one sample in a study of a mutant IDH1 vaccine in newly diagnosed glioma. Clones were read by immunoSEQ multiplex PCR, and TCRdb kept only the in-frame ones, dropping some. This table has almost 30,000 clones, 87% appearing once. Their target antigens are unknown. The material was peripheral blood mononuclear cells (PBMCs), obtained from a glioma patient whose treatment included an IDH1 peptide vaccine. The receptors were gathered from a woman in her thirties or forties with glioma. Some clones in this sample may be carry-over from other donors' samples. Both conserved end residues are part of each CDR3. D genes are given only for firm matches. Clone size, where shown, is once, few, many, or a class for clones that have expanded.

size: -; J: TRBJ1-1; D: -; V: TRBV5-1; CDR3: CASSLGRAGRNTEAFF; DNA: TGCGCCAGCAGCTTAGGGAGGGCAGGAAGAAACACTGAAGCTTTCTTT
size: once; J: TRBJ2-7; D: TRBD1; V: TRBV5-1; CDR3: CASSLNTGDSYEQYF; DNA: TGCGCCAGCAGCTTGAACACAGGGGACTCCTACGAGCAGTACTTC
size: few; J: TRBJ1-1; D: -; V: TRBV5-1; CDR3: CASSFIGGDTEAFF; DNA: TGCGCCAGCAGCTTCATTGGAGGGGACACTGAAGCTTTCTTT
size: -; J: TRBJ1-4; D: TRBD1; V: TRBV7-2; CDR3: CASSLGGGAKLFF; DNA: TGTGCCAGCAGCTTAGGAGGGGGCGCAAAACTGTTTTTT
size: -; J: TRBJ2-7; D: TRBD2; V: TRBV25-1; CDR3: CASRPSGGSYEQYF; DNA: TGTGCCAGCAGACCTAGCGGGGGCTCCTACGAGCAGTACTTC
size: -; J: TRBJ2-1; D: -; V: TRBV27; CDR3: CASSYGNEQFF; DNA: TGTGCCAGCAGTTACGGGAATGAGCAGTTCTTC
size: -; J: TRBJ1-1; D: TRBD1; V: TRBV6-1; CDR3: CASSARGTGGSVGNTEAFF; DNA: TGTGCCAGCAGTGCGAGGGGGACAGGGGGCAGCGTGGGGAACACTGAAGCTTTCTTT
size: -; J: TRBJ1-2; D: TRBD1; V: TRBV19; CDR3: CASLTDRYMVGYTF; DNA: TGTGCCAGTCTTACGGACAGGTATATGGTTGGCTACACCTTC
size: few; J: TRBJ2-1; D: -; V: TRBV18; CDR3: CASSPPGGGYNEQFF; DNA: TGTGCCAGCTCACCACCCGGTGGGGGTTACAATGAGCAGTTCTTC
size: once; J: TRBJ2-1; D: -; V: TRBV7-2; CDR3: CASSPSWEEQFF; DNA: TGTGCCAGCAGCCCCAGTTGGGAGGAGCAGTTCTTC
size: -; J: TRBJ1-1; D: -; V: TRBV9; CDR3: CASSPRLGRGADTEAFF; DNA: TGTGCCAGCAGCCCCCGTTTGGGGCGCGGGGCTGACACTGAAGCTTTCTTT
size: -; J: TRBJ2-2; D: TRBD1; V: TRBV7-2; CDR3: CASRKPGQGATGELFF; DNA: TGTGCCAGCAGGAAACCGGGACAGGGGGCCACCGGGGAGCTGTTTTTT
size: -; J: TRBJ1-1; D: -; V: TRBV28; CDR3: CASGGELNTEAFF; DNA: TGTGCCAGCGGAGGGGAGTTGAACACTGAAGCTTTCTTT
size: -; J: TRBJ1-4; D: -; V: TRBV15; CDR3: CATSRVRGEKLFF; DNA: TGTGCCACCAGCAGAGTGAGGGGGGAAAAACTGTTTTTT
size: -; J: TRBJ1-1; D: -; V: TRBV27; CDR3: CASSSGEGITEAFF; DNA: TGTGCCAGCAGCTCCGGGGAGGGGATCACTGAAGCTTTCTTT
size: -; J: TRBJ2-7; D: TRBD2; V: TRBV5-4; CDR3: CASSGWTSGGPRTSYEQYF; DNA: TGTGCCAGCAGCGGGTGGACTAGCGGGGGGCCCAGGACCTCCTACGAGCAGTACTTC
size: -; J: TRBJ1-5; D: -; V: TRBV6-5; CDR3: CASSSNSNQPQHF; DNA: TGTGCCAGCAGTTCAAATAGCAATCAGCCCCAGCATTTT
size: -; J: TRBJ2-5; D: -; V: TRBV15; CDR3: CATSRVWETQYF; DNA: TGTGCCACCAGCAGGGTTTGGGAGACCCAGTACTTC
size: -; J: TRBJ1-6; D: -; V: TRBV10-3; CDR3: CAIMGAENSPLHF; DNA: TGTGCCATCATGGGGGCTGAAAATTCACCCCTCCACTTT
size: -; J: TRBJ2-1; D: -; V: TRBV19; CDR3: CASTIRLSSGNEQFF; DNA: TGTGCCAGTACCATAAGACTATCTAGTGGGAATGAGCAGTTCTTC
size: -; J: TRBJ1-5; D: -; V: TRBV27; CDR3: CASSLSGAAGNQPQHF; DNA: TGTGCCAGCAGTTTATCAGGGGCGGCGGGCAATCAGCCCCAGCATTTT
size: -; J: TRBJ1-5; D: -; V: TRBV25-1; CDR3: CASSVSGANQPQHF; DNA: TGTGCCAGCAGTGTTTCAGGGGCTAATCAGCCCCAGCATTTT
size: -; J: TRBJ2-5; D: -; V: TRBV7-6; CDR3: CASSLVAWGETQYF; DNA: TGTGCCAGCAGCTTAGTGGCCTGGGGGGAGACCCAGTACTTC